A single sample gave rise to the 18 T cell receptor beta chains below, sequenced in a study of blood T cell repertoires in COVID-19. TCRdb's copy holds only in-frame clones and misses some; the assay was immunoSEQ multiplex PCR. The sample lists some 73,000 clones; about 73% were seen once. The sample comprised peripheral blood. Source of these receptors: a man aged 55 to 70 with acute or convalescent COVID-19.

There are a few counts of this clone. The chain recombines TRBV9 with TRBJ2-2; 8 positions agree with TRBD2. Per the germline V gene, CDR1 is SGDLS and CDR2 is YYNGEE. The CDR3 covers 18 residues. Trimming at V came to 4 bases and at J to 6 bases, leaving 17 bases not matched to a gene. CDR3 bases: TGTGCCAGCAGCCCAGTTGGACTAGCCCAAACTTATGCCGGGGAGCTGTTTTTT. As protein: CASSPVGLAQTYAGELFF.

The chain combines TRBV3-1 (or the pseudogene TRBV3-2) with TRBJ1-1; tentative D call: TRBD1 (5 bases). Trimming stripped 0 bases from V and 8 bases from J, with 10 bases between. This CDR3 comprises 13 residues. From germline, CDR1 is LGHDT and CDR2 YNNKEL (reference sequence). The CDR3 loop reads CASSQDRGYEAFF. CDR3 DNA: TGTGCCAGCAGCCAAGATCGGGGGTACGAAGCTTTCTTT.

V usage is TRBV6-1 and J usage is TRBJ2-4, with D uncertain. Germline V gives CDR1 MNHNS, CDR2 SASEGT. Trimming left V 0 bases short and J 12 bases short, with 12 bases between. This CDR3 region has 13 residues. The CDR3 loop reads CASSEATRRRQYF. CDR3 bases: TGTGCCAGCAGTGAAGCAACCCGGCGGCGTCAGTACTTC.

V gene TRBV5-1 combines with J gene TRBJ2-2; 7 bases are shared with TRBD1. This CDR3 comprises 16 residues. Germline values: CDR1 SGHRS, CDR2 YFSETQ. With 7 bases clipped from V and 3 bases from J, the junction kept 12 bases outside the gene matches. Here the CDR3 reads CASYRGRDPYTGELFF. The CDR3 region has the DNA TGCGCCAGCTATAGGGGGCGAGATCCATACACCGGGGAGCTGTTTTTT. The whole variable domain, remainder taken from reference TRBV5-1 and TRBJ2-2, is KAGVTQTPRYLIKTRGQQVTLSCSPISGHRSVSWYQQTPGQGLQFLFEYFSETQRNKGNFPGRFSGRQFSNSRSEMNVSTLELGDSALYLCASYRGRDPYTGELFFGEGSRLTVL.

The chain has TRBV7-3 and TRBJ2-3; perhaps TRBD2 as D (5 bases). This CDR3 region has 14 residues. Trimming left V 1 base short and J 4 bases short, with 9 bases between. Germline V gene data show CDR1 as SGHTA and CDR2 as FQGTGA. The CDR3 protein is CASSLNTGADTQYF. The CDR3 DNA is TGTGCCAGCAGCTTAAATACCGGGGCAGATACGCAGTATTTT.

V and J are TRBV6-6 and TRBJ2-4; tentatively, D is TRBD2 (5 bases). CDR1 and CDR2 from the germline V gene are MNHNY and SVGAGI (reference sequence). Trimming took off 4 bases at V and 3 bases at J, with 13 bases between the two ends. CDR3 size: 15 residues. The CDR3 sequence: CASSSLGRGKNIQYF. The CDR3 coding sequence is TGTGCCAGCAGTTCTCTAGGGAGAGGCAAAAACATTCAGTACTTC.

This chain uses TRBV30 with TRBJ2-6; 8 bases are a match to TRBD2. The CDR3 contains 15 residues. Germline V gene sequence: CDR1 GTSNPN, CDR2 SVGIG (reference sequence). The V and J ends lost 1 base and 7 bases, in that order; junction bases with no gene match: 6. The CDR3 spells CAWSEWSGGANVLTF. CDR3 bases: TGTGCCTGGAGTGAATGGAGCGGGGGTGCCAACGTCCTGACTTTC.

The chain uses TRBV10-3 and TRBJ1-1; 8 bases line up with TRBD1. V was pared by 3 bases and J by 10 bases, with 7 bases of the junction left unmatched. CDR3 length: 13 amino acids. Germline V CDR1 and CDR2: ENHRY, SYGVKD. The CDR3 sequence: CAISEGQGGRAFF. The CDR3 nucleotides read TGTGCCATCAGTGAAGGACAGGGCGGACGAGCTTTCTTT.

This clone was detected a few times. The V call is TRBV7-9, the J call TRBJ2-1, with TRBD2 identical over 8 bases. J gave up 6 bases and V 6 bases, and 7 bases lay outside the gene matches. Per germline, CDR1 SEHNR and CDR2 FQNEAQ (reference sequence). The CDR3 covers 14 residues. The CDR3 sequence is CASSSGTRVNEQFF. Written as DNA, the CDR3 is TGTGCCAGCAGTTCCGGGACTAGGGTCAATGAGCAGTTCTTC.

This clone has a handful of counts. The genes are TRBV19 and TRBJ1-1, with D perhaps matching TRBD1 (6 bases). The V end was cut by 10 bases, the J end by 1 base, with 16 bases between. The germline CDR1 and CDR2 sequences are LNHDA and SQIVND (reference sequence). The CDR3 is 14 residues long. In DNA, the CDR3 is TGTGCCACTAACCAGGGGACGAAGAACACTGAAGCTTTCTTT. Translating gives CATNQGTKNTEAFF. Full variable domain (remainder filled in from reference TRBV19 and TRBJ1-1): DGGITQSPKYLFRKEGQNVTLSCEQNLNHDAMYWYRQDPGQGLRLIYYSQIVNDFQKGDIAEGYSVSREKKESFPLTVTSAQKNPTAFYLCATNQGTKNTEAFFGQGTRLTVV.

This clone is labeled as medium-sized (0.01 to 0.1%). The chain uses TRBV19 and TRBJ2-2, with 11 bases identical to TRBD2. Germline trimming cut 6 bases from V and 4 bases from J; bases unmatched to any gene: 7. The CDR3 runs 16 residues. Per the germline V gene, CDR1 is LNHDA and CDR2 is SQIVND (reference sequence). The CDR3 DNA is TGTGCCAGTAGCCTTCGACTAGCGGGAACCACCGGGGAGCTGTTTTTT. This codes for CASSLRLAGTTGELFF.

The chain carries TRBV19 and TRBJ2-3, with 11 bases identical to TRBD2. The CDR3 length is 17 residues. V was clipped by 5 bases and J by 0 bases; unmatched bases: 7. Germline values: CDR1 LNHDA, CDR2 SQIVND (reference sequence). CDR3 protein: CASSVLAGGPSTDTQYF. As DNA, the CDR3 is TGTGCCAGTAGTGTTTTAGCGGGGGGGCCTAGCACAGATACGCAGTATTTT.

The gene calls are TRBV5-6 and TRBJ2-5, with 7 nucleotides matching TRBD1. The V and J ends lost 4 bases and 7 bases, in that order; junction bases with no gene match: 7. The CDR3 has 13 residues. Germline V lookup: CDR1 SGHDT, CDR2 YYEEEE. CDR3 sequence: CASSRGTDVTQYF. CDR3 in DNA: TGTGCCAGCAGCCGTGGGACAGACGTGACCCAGTACTTC. Complete variable domain (other parts from reference TRBV5-6 and TRBJ2-5): DAGVTQSPTHLIKTRGQQVTLRCSPKSGHDTVSWYQQALGQGPQFIFQYYEEEERQRGNFPDRFSGHQFPNYSSELNVNALLLGDSALYLCASSRGTDVTQYFGPGTRLLVL.

The chain has TRBV24-1 and TRBJ1-4; the D gene is possibly TRBD1 (5 bases). The ends were cut back, 1 base at V and 11 bases at J, with 7 bases in the middle. Germline V gene sequence: CDR1 KGHDR, CDR2 SFDVKD. CDR3 length: 12 residues. Here the CDR3 reads CATSDFRGKLFF. In DNA, the CDR3 is TGTGCCACCAGTGATTTCCGGGGGAAACTGTTTTTT.

This chain joins TRBV6-5 and TRBJ2-7, with TRBD2 identical over 8 bases. The J segment lost 5 bases and the V segment lost 4 bases, leaving 7 bases of the junction unmatched. The CDR3 has 14 amino acids. The V gene's germline CDR1 is MNHEY and CDR2 SVGAGI. CDR3 sequence: CASSLLAARHEQYF. CDR3 coding DNA: TGTGCCAGCAGTTTACTAGCGGCTCGTCACGAGCAGTACTTC.

In nucleotides, the CDR3 is TGCGCCAGCAGCTTGGGTCTAGGCCAGTACCTCAACACTGAAGCTTTCTTT. The encoded protein is CASSLGLGQYLNTEAFF. This rearrangement joins TRBV5-1 to TRBJ1-1; D is uncertain. Germline assignment: CDR1 SGHRS and CDR2 YFSETQ. Trimming took 0 bases from V and 2 from J, leaving 17 bases between them. CDR3 size: 17 residues.

The chain uses TRBV23-1 and TRBJ2-7, with D unclear. TRBV23-1 is treated as an ORF (open reading frame) with a function not yet certain. V shed 10 bases and J shed 1 base, with 14 bases lying between them. The CDR3 has 13 amino acids. CDR3 amino acids: CATPDFWSYEQYV. The CDR3 DNA is TGCGCCACCCCTGACTTTTGGTCCTACGAGCAGTACGTC.

The V and J genes are TRBV30 and TRBJ2-1; 7 bases fit TRBD2. CDR1 GTSNPN and CDR2 SVGIG come from the germline V gene (reference sequence). J lost 4 bases, V lost 0 bases, and 6 bases had no gene match. This CDR3 has 15 amino acids. CDR3 sequence: CAWSVSGGPYNEQFF. The CDR3 DNA follows: TGTGCCTGGAGTGTATCGGGGGGACCTTACAATGAGCAGTTCTTC.